This is a list of T cell receptor beta chains from one sample in a study of OX40 agonist ivuxolimab in advanced cancers. Assay used: immunoSEQ multiplex PCR; TCRdb lists only in-frame clones, some missing. The sample has 45,000 or so clones; about nine tenths are singletons. The starting material was CD4+ or CD8+ T cells sorted from blood, obtained in a trial of the OX40 agonist ivuxolimab. These receptors came from an adult with an advanced solid tumor such as melanoma, head and neck, liver or kidney cancer. Both conserved end residues are part of each CDR3. Each record gives: CDR3 DNA, CDR3 protein, V gene, clone size, D gene, J gene. A D gene is named only where the DNA matches it firmly. Expanded clones get a size class; other rows say once, few or many, or leave the size out.

TGTGCTAGTGGGTTCCTGGGGGCTGGGGCCAACGTCCTGACTTTC	CASGFLGAGANVLTF	TRBV12-5	-	-	TRBJ2-6
TGCGCCAGCAGCTTCTACAGGGGGGGAGAGACCCAGTACTTC	CASSFYRGGETQYF	TRBV5-1	few	-	TRBJ2-5
TGTGCCAGCAGTGTAGGGCGGAGGGGACCCTACGAGCAGTACTTC	CASSVGRRGPYEQYF	TRBV2	-	-	TRBJ2-7
TGTGCCAGCAGCTCCTCCAGCTCCTACAATGAGCAGTTCTTC	CASSSSSSYNEQFF	TRBV7-2	-	-	TRBJ2-1
TGTGCCAGCAGCCAAGTCGGGGGGCTGGACACCGGGGAGCTGTTTTTT	CASSQVGGLDTGELFF	TRBV14	-	-	TRBJ2-2
TGTGCCAGCAGTCCCGAACGACTAGCGGGAGGAAAAGAGCAGTTCTTC	CASSPERLAGGKEQFF	TRBV27	-	TRBD2	TRBJ2-1
TGTGCCAGCAGTCCCCTGGGTGGGGGGAGGAACACTGAAGCTTTCTTT	CASSPLGGGRNTEAFF	TRBV28	-	-	TRBJ1-1
TGTGCCAGCAGCTTAACAGGGTTACCGTACAATGAGCAGTTCTTC	CASSLTGLPYNEQFF	TRBV7-2	-	-	TRBJ2-1
TGTGCCAGCAATCGAGACAGGGCCGTTAGCACAGATACGCAGTATTTT	CASNRDRAVSTDTQYF	TRBV2	-	TRBD1	TRBJ2-3
TGTGCCAGCAGGACTGGGACCACCGGGGAGCTGTTTTTT	CASRTGTTGELFF	TRBV6-6	-	-	TRBJ2-2